These T cell receptor beta chains were read from a single sample in a study of cytomegalovirus exposure and HLA in healthy donors. The assay was immunoSEQ multiplex PCR, and TCRdb's table has in-frame clones only and misses some. The table has under 250,000 clones, around nine tenths seen once; the top ten hold approximately 0.99%. Material: PBMCs. The origin of the receptors is a woman between 18 and 29 years old in good health and CMV-seronegative. CDR3s leave out the opening cysteine and the closing phenylalanine or tryptophan. D genes are given only for firm matches.

d_call	v_call	j_call	cdr3_aa
TRBD1	TRBV30	TRBJ1-1	AWSSQGFGEAF
.	TRBV7-8	TRBJ1-2	ASSSQDYGYT
.	TRBV7-9	TRBJ2-5	ASSLIQVQETQY
TRBD1	TRBV7-9	TRBJ1-2	ASSFLSQGAGGYT
.	TRBV5-1	TRBJ1-1	ASSPLTTAFDTEAF
.	TRBV2	TRBJ1-5	ASTVYSNQPQH
.	TRBV5-1	TRBJ1-2	ASSGLSGEGGYGYT
TRBD2	TRBV27	TRBJ2-7	ASSLLAATYEQY
.	TRBV9	TRBJ2-3	ASSVRGDTQY
TRBD2	TRBV18	TRBJ2-1	ASSPRLAGEFEQF
TRBD1	TRBV28	TRBJ1-2	ASRTGTDYGYT
TRBD1	TRBV7-9	TRBJ1-5	ASSLGQYNQPQH
.	TRBV7-8	TRBJ1-3	ASSHPGVNTIY
.	TRBV7-5	TRBJ1-2	VVTGGALGYYGYT
.	TRBV29-1	TRBJ1-1	SVFDSPKAF
.	TRBV5-1	TRBJ2-5	ASSLSQETQY
TRBD1	TRBV11-3	TRBJ1-1	ASSSGQGIAF
TRBD1	TRBV6-5	TRBJ1-2	ASSLQGAEGYT
TRBD1	TRBV7-8	TRBJ1-2	ASSFRGRDREKSGYT
.	TRBV5-1	TRBJ1-1	ASSVTVNTEAF
TRBD2	TRBV7-3	TRBJ2-3	ASSLMSTSGGTDTQY
.	TRBV5-8	TRBJ2-3	ASSLGLKYTDTQY
.	TRBV28	TRBJ1-1	AASGGNTEAF
.	TRBV29-1	TRBJ2-5	SVEDGNQETQY
.	TRBV6-5	TRBJ2-1	ASSYSWGERYNEQF
.	TRBV30	TRBJ1-2	AWNRDNYGYT
TRBD2	TRBV5-6	TRBJ2-7	ASSGGTSALHSYEQY
.	TRBV7-9	TRBJ2-2	ASSLASGTGELF
.	TRBV19	TRBJ2-7	ASSIVRTATYEQY
TRBD2	TRBV11-1	TRBJ2-5	ASSLLAGYQETQY
.	TRBV27	TRBJ2-3	ASSPGRGDTQY
.	TRBV28	TRBJ2-7	ASSSPPSSYEQY
TRBD2	TRBV30	TRBJ2-1	AWSKRLAGANSYNEQF
TRBD1	TRBV2	TRBJ2-4	ASKRQGLAKNIQY
TRBD1	TRBV29-1	TRBJ1-1	SARPGQYTEAF
.	TRBV2	TRBJ2-1	ATKRTNEQF
TRBD2	TRBV4-1	TRBJ2-3	ASSQGPSGRAPDTQY
.	TRBV28	TRBJ1-2	AHGQGHYGYT
TRBD2	TRBV18	TRBJ2-3	ASSPGRGTDTQY
TRBD1	TRBV7-3	TRBJ1-4	ASSLRRTGTNEKLF
TRBD1	TRBV5-1	TRBJ2-3	ASSATTGGTDTQY
.	TRBV6-6	TRBJ2-5	ASSRRGQLKETQY
.	TRBV9	TRBJ2-7	ASSQNPSYEQY
.	TRBV7-2	TRBJ2-1	ASSPQGFTYNEQF
TRBD1	TRBV29-1	TRBJ2-1	SVRGQGANNEQF
.	TRBV19	TRBJ1-5	ASNLGAGQPQH
TRBD1	TRBV9	TRBJ2-4	ASSVGVQGASFQY
.	TRBV19	TRBJ2-3	ASSITVASGTDTQY
TRBD2	TRBV6-4	TRBJ2-7	ASSEASGTSYEQY
TRBD2	TRBV13	TRBJ2-1	ASSPRGGGAGEQF